This T cell receptor beta chain was profiled in a study of CD8+ T cells in alopecia areata. Study background: Twice daily, treated patients received 5 to 10 mg of oral tofacitinib. Broader study findings: Patients displayed less clarity in TCR sharing than mice, a finding possibly related to HLA. Normal-skin resident alphabeta T cells also appear among scalp sample sequences.

In each case, RNA was isolated and then reverse transcribed into cDNA as the sequencing template. This table comes from immunoSEQ multiplex PCR, and its TCRdb copy is limited to in-frame clones, with some not included. The repertoire has 200,000 to 250,000 clones, around 62% of them found once; the top ten carry more than 0.4%. Trimming stripped 5 bases from V and 7 bases from J, with 18 bases between. This CDR3 contains 15 residues. Germline V lookup: CDR1 SEHNR, CDR2 FQNEAQ (reference sequence). About this clone: Its antigen is undetermined.

Starting from PBMCs, sorting isolated CD4+ and CD8+ T cells. The V gene is TRBV7-9, the J gene TRBJ1-5; maybe TRBD1 (5 bases). The starting material was CD4+ T cells sorted from blood, obtained at week 0. The receptor's source is a human donor with alopecia areata. The CDR3 region is CASSRGTGQFQPQHF. The CDR3 coding sequence is TGTGCCAGCAGCCGGGGTACTGGACAATTCCAGCCCCAGCATTTT.